This TCR beta chain was retrieved from a study of TIL therapy for anti-PD-1-resistant metastatic lung cancer. Study-wide background: Median tumor PD-L1 proportion score was 5% to 7%.

The CDR3 extends over 16 amino acids. Germline loops: CDR1 SGHTS, CDR2 YDEGEE. V shed 4 bases, J shed 5 bases, and the junction held 14 bases outside the gene matches. This was the immunoSEQ v3 assay. Generated by immunoSEQ multiplex PCR, the TCRdb table keeps only in-frame clones and is missing some. The table has 55,000 to 70,000 clones, 80% to 90% seen once; the top ten hold approximately 2.8%. Regarding time point: pre-treatment sample, taken before nivolumab and TIL therapy. Patients were adults with stage 4 NSCLC. The clonotype was recovered from a person between 30 and 80 years old with non-small cell lung cancer. The chain links TRBV5-8 to TRBJ2-5; 7 bases are a match to TRBD1. The specimen was blood, collected at baseline. The CDR3 here is CASSPRGRTGTETQYF. The DNA of the CDR3 is TGTGCCAGCAGCCCCCGAGGGCGGACAGGAACGGAGACCCAGTACTTC. Filled out from reference TRBV5-8 and TRBJ2-5, the complete variable domain reads EAGVTQSPTHLIKTRGQQATLRCSPISGHTSVYWYQQALGLGLQFLLWYDEGEERNRGNFPPRFSGRQFPNYSSELNVNALELEDSALYLCASSPRGRTGTETQYFGPGTRLLVL.